A single sample is the source of the 3 T cell receptor beta chains below, sequenced in a study of blood T cells in healthy people across ages. The authors ran a second PCR of about 7 to 11 cycles using a sample-barcoded 5' primer and a J-beta primer mix. TCRdb analysed the 5' RACE reads with MiXCR anew, one entry per CDR3 protein. Of around 1,000,000 distinct CDR3 sequences listed, under 30% are singletons. This sample also appeared in a second study, on T cells of mothers and their children.

The source material was blood. The receptor source for this set is a girl aged 2 to 10 in good health.

The V and J genes are TRBV25-1 and TRBJ1-2, with D maybe TRBD1 (5 bases). The CDR3 is made up of 12 amino acids. The V end was cut by 2 bases, the J end by 6 bases, with 7 bases between. The V gene's germline CDR1 is MGHDK and CDR2 SYGVNS. CDR3 in amino acids: CASSEIGDGYTF. CDR3 sequence (DNA): TGTGCCAGCAGTGAAATAGGGGATGGCTACACCTTC.

The sample holds a few counts of this clonotype. The chain combines TRBV29-1 with TRBJ2-1; weak D call: TRBD1 (6 bases). Deletions cut 2 bases from V and 9 bases from J, with 8 bases between. The CDR3 is 11 residues long. Germline V gives CDR1 SQVTM, CDR2 ANQGSEA. The DNA of the CDR3 is TGCAGCGTTGAACCAGGGGTTGAGCAGTTCTTC. This translates into CSVEPGVEQFF.

This clonotype was detected only a few times. The chain links TRBV14 to TRBJ1-2, with 7 bases aligning to TRBD1. V was pared by 2 bases and J by 2 bases, with 2 bases of the junction left unmatched. Germline V gene data show CDR1 as SGHDN and CDR2 as FVKESK. This CDR3 is built from 14 residues. CDR3 DNA: TGTGCCAGCAGCCAAAAACAGGGGAACTATGGCTACACCTTC. Translated, it gives CASSQKQGNYGYTF.